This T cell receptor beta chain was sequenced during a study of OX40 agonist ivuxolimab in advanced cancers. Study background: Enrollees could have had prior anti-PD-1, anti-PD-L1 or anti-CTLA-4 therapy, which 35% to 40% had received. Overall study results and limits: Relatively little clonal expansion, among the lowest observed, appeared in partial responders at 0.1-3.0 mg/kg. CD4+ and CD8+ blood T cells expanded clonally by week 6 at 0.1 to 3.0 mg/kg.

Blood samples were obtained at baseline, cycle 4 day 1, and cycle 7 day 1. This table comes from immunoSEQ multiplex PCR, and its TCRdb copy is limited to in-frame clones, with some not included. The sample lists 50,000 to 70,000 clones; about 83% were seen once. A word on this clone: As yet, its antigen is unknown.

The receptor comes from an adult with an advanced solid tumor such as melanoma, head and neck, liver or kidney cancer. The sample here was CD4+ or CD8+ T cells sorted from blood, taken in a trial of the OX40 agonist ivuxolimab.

For the CDR3, the DNA is TGTGCCAGTAGTATAGCAGACAGGGGAAGAGATACGCAGTATTTT. Protein: CASSIADRGRDTQYF. The chain joins TRBV19 to TRBJ2-3; 8 bases fit TRBD1. CDR3 size: 15 residues. The trim removed 1 base at V and 5 bases at J, leaving 5 bases unmatched. Per germline, CDR1 LNHDA and CDR2 SQIVND (reference sequence). The whole variable domain, filled in from reference TRBV19 and TRBJ2-3, reads DGGITQSPKYLFRKEGQNVTLSCEQNLNHDAMYWYRQDPGQGLRLIYYSQIVNDFQKGDIAEGYSVSREKKESFPLTVTSAQKNPTAFYLCASSIADRGRDTQYFGPGTRLTVL.